The rows below give T cell receptor beta chains drawn from one sample of a study of cytomegalovirus exposure and HLA in healthy donors. Generated by immunoSEQ multiplex PCR, the TCRdb table keeps only in-frame clones and is missing some. In the table there are about 160,000 clones, 80% to 85% of which are singletons. Sequences were obtained from PBMCs. These receptors were obtained from a girl aged 2 to 10 in good health and CMV-seropositive. Both conserved end residues are part of each CDR3. D genes are given only for firm matches. Clone sizes are given selectively: once, few, many, or a class where the clone is expanded.

clone size	V gene	D gene	J gene	CDR3 DNA	CDR3 protein
-	TRBV4-1	TRBD2	TRBJ2-2	TGCGCCAGCATGATTAGCGGGGGTACCACCGGGGAGCTGTTTTTT	CASMISGGTTGELFF
few	TRBV2	-	TRBJ1-6	TGTGCCAGCAGTGCGGGGTGGGGATACGGTAATTCACCCCTCCACTTT	CASSAGWGYGNSPLHF
once	TRBV5-8	-	TRBJ1-4	TGTGCCAGCAGCTTGGGCAGGACACCAACTAATGAAAAACTGTTTTTT	CASSLGRTPTNEKLFF
-	TRBV4-1	-	TRBJ2-7	TGCGCCAGCAGACCACTCTGGGACAGCGGGTACTACGAGCAGTACTTC	CASRPLWDSGYYEQYF
few	TRBV19	-	TRBJ1-5	TGTGCCAGTAATCTCTACCCCAATCAGCCCCAGCATTTT	CASNLYPNQPQHF
-	TRBV7-9	TRBD1	TRBJ2-4	TGTGCCAGCAGCTTGACAGGGTCGGCCAAAAACATTCAGTACTTC	CASSLTGSAKNIQYF
once	TRBV27	TRBD1	TRBJ1-4	TGTGCCAGCAGTTTAAGACAGGGGGTGATAAATGAAAAACTGTTTTTT	CASSLRQGVINEKLFF
-	TRBV30	TRBD2	TRBJ2-7	TGTGCCTGGAGTACCCCAGCGGGAGTCAACGAGCAGTACTTC	CAWSTPAGVNEQYF
-	TRBV7-2	TRBD2	TRBJ2-2	TGTGCCAGCAGCCCCCACGGGAGCGGGATAGGCGGGGAGCTGTTTTTT	CASSPHGSGIGGELFF
-	TRBV6-5	TRBD2	TRBJ2-7	TGTGCCAGCAGCCCCCGGGGAGGGGAGCAGTACTTC	CASSPRGGEQYF
few	TRBV6-5	TRBD1	TRBJ1-2	TGTGCCAGCAGCCGGGACAGCTTTAACTATGGCTACACCTTC	CASSRDSFNYGYTF
-	TRBV7-3	TRBD1	TRBJ1-3	TGTGCCAGCAGCTCCGGGACAGCCACCTCTGGAAACACCATATATTTT	CASSSGTATSGNTIYF
-	TRBV30	-	TRBJ2-2	TGTGCCTGGAGTGTAGGAAGCGGCCCCGGGGAGCTGTTTTTT	CAWSVGSGPGELFF
-	TRBV30	-	TRBJ1-1	TGTGCCTGGAGGACCCCCGCCAGGAGACGGGGCACTGAAGCTTTCTTT	CAWRTPARRRGTEAFF
-	TRBV4-1	TRBD1	TRBJ2-5	TGCGCCAGCAGCCACGACAGGGGTAGGGGTCCGCAAGAGACCCAGTACTTC	CASSHDRGRGPQETQYF
-	TRBV7-2	TRBD1	TRBJ1-5	TGTGCCAGCAGAAGGACAGGGAGCGGCCAGCCCCAGCATTTT	CASRRTGSGQPQHF
few	TRBV19	-	TRBJ1-1	TGTGCCAGTAGCCTAGGAGTGAACACTGAAGCTTTCTTT	CASSLGVNTEAFF
few	TRBV7-8	-	TRBJ2-7	TGTGCCAGCAGCTTTAACTCCTACGAGCAGTACTTC	CASSFNSYEQYF
-	TRBV7-2	TRBD2	TRBJ2-1	TGTGCCAGCCAGACTAGCGGGAGGGCCCTGAATGAGCAGTTCTTC	CASQTSGRALNEQFF
-	TRBV29-1	-	TRBJ2-1	TGCAGCGTTGAAGGAATCTCCTGGGCCCTTACAGGGAATGAGCAGTTCTTC	CSVEGISWALTGNEQFF
-	TRBV6-6	-	TRBJ2-1	TGTGCCAGCAGTTACTCCGGGACAATCTACAATGAGCAGTTCTTC	CASSYSGTIYNEQFF
-	TRBV13	TRBD1	TRBJ1-4	TGTGCCAGCAGCCTGGGGCAACTCAGGGGGCGAGGTGAAAAACTGTTTTTT	CASSLGQLRGRGEKLFF
-	TRBV5-8	-	TRBJ1-5	TGTGCCAGCAGCTTGGGGCAGGGTAGGCAGCCCCAGCATTTT	CASSLGQGRQPQHF
-	TRBV5-1	TRBD1	TRBJ1-1	TGCGCCAGCAGCAAAAGGGGACAGGAGTTTTTTGAAGCTTTCTTT	CASSKRGQEFFEAFF
-	TRBV7-3	TRBD2	TRBJ2-7	TGTGCCAGCAGCTCCGGGAGGAGTGGGTGGTACGAGCAGTACTTC	CASSSGRSGWYEQYF
-	TRBV30	-	TRBJ1-3	TGTGCCTGGAGTGTAAACAGGGCGGAGGCCATATATTTT	CAWSVNRAEAIYF
-	TRBV7-6	TRBD1	TRBJ1-5	TGTGCCAGCAGCCCCTCGACAGGGATTCAGCCCCAGCATTTT	CASSPSTGIQPQHF
-	TRBV7-3	-	TRBJ2-7	TGTGCCAGCAGCCCTACAGTGGGCTACGAGCAGTACTTC	CASSPTVGYEQYF
-	TRBV4-2	TRBD2	TRBJ2-3	TGTGCCAGCAGCCAACCGGGAGGGCCGAGGAATACGCAGTATTTT	CASSQPGGPRNTQYF
-	TRBV6-1	-	TRBJ2-3	TGTGCCAGCGCCCGGTGGCAGGGTATCACAGATACGCAGTATTTT	CASARWQGITDTQYF
-	TRBV28	-	TRBJ2-2	TGTGCCAGCAGTCTAATAAACACCGGGGAGCTGTTTTTT	CASSLINTGELFF
-	TRBV10-3	TRBD1	TRBJ1-5	TGTGCCACAGGGACAGGGAGGCATCAGCCCCAGCATTTT	CATGTGRHQPQHF
-	TRBV6-4	-	TRBJ2-7	TGTGCCACCAAGGGGGGGAGGATGGCCTACGAGCAGTACTTC	CATKGGRMAYEQYF
-	TRBV29-1	TRBD2	TRBJ2-1	TGCAGCGTTAACCCTCGGGGGGTAAAGCGGAATGAGCAGTTCTTC	CSVNPRGVKRNEQFF
-	TRBV30	TRBD1	TRBJ2-7	TGTGCCTGGAGTACCGACAGGGGATCCTACGAGCAGTACTTC	CAWSTDRGSYEQYF
-	TRBV7-2	TRBD1	TRBJ1-5	TGTGCCAGCAGCCCTGGACAGGGGCCGGATCAGCCCCAGCATTTT	CASSPGQGPDQPQHF
-	TRBV30	TRBD2	TRBJ2-5	TGTACCTGGAGCAGGGGACTAGCGGGGGTGATAGGAAAGACCCAGTACTTC	CTWSRGLAGVIGKTQYF
-	TRBV13	TRBD2	TRBJ2-5	TGTGCCAGCAGCTCGGAACACCCTAGCGGGAGGGGGCGGGTGCAGACCCAGTACTTC	CASSSEHPSGRGRVQTQYF
-	TRBV20-1	-	TRBJ1-2	TGCAGTGGGACACCCTATGGCTACACCTTC	CSGTPYGYTF
-	TRBV6-1	TRBD1	TRBJ1-1	TGTGCCAGCCATTCAAGGGACAGGGGGCTAGCTGAAGCTTTCTTT	CASHSRDRGLAEAFF
-	TRBV11-3	TRBD1	TRBJ1-1	TGTGCCAGCAGGGACAGGGCGGGGACTGAAGCTTTCTTT	CASRDRAGTEAFF
-	TRBV6-1	-	TRBJ2-1	TGTGCCAGCCGCGACTTGTTTCTTAGCAGTGAGCAGTTCTTC	CASRDLFLSSEQFF
-	TRBV20-1	-	TRBJ2-7	TGCAGTGCTAGAGACACCTACGAGCAGTACTTC	CSARDTYEQYF
-	TRBV5-1	-	TRBJ2-4	TGCGCCAGCAGCTTGGGGGTAGCGAATTTCAAAAACATTCAGTACTTC	CASSLGVANFKNIQYF
-	TRBV15	-	TRBJ2-7	TGTGCCACCAGCAGAGGGGGTCGGGATTCCTACGAGCAGTACTTC	CATSRGGRDSYEQYF
-	TRBV2	TRBD1	TRBJ1-5	TGTGCCAGCAGGAGAACAGGGGATGGACAGCCCCAGCATTTT	CASRRTGDGQPQHF
-	TRBV30	-	TRBJ1-3	TGTGCCTGTACAGGGCTCTCTGGAAACACCATATATTTT	CACTGLSGNTIYF
-	TRBV4-1	-	TRBJ2-2	TGCGCCAGCAGCCAAGAAATCGATGTTGACTCTGACACCGGGGAGCTGTTTTTT	CASSQEIDVDSDTGELFF
-	TRBV6-5	-	TRBJ2-5	TGTGCCAGCAGTAGCGGACGGCGCGAAGAGACCCAGTACTTC	CASSSGRREETQYF
-	TRBV27	-	TRBJ2-3	TGTGCCAGCAGTTTCCCCGGGAGCACAGATACGCAGTATTTT	CASSFPGSTDTQYF
once	TRBV29-1	TRBD2	TRBJ2-5	TGCAGCGTTCCAAGTCCGGGGGGGACCCAGTACTTC	CSVPSPGGTQYF
-	TRBV29-1	-	TRBJ2-5	TGCAGCGTTTTAGGGACTCAAGAGACCCAGTACTTC	CSVLGTQETQYF
-	TRBV30	-	TRBJ1-1	TGTGCCTGGAGTGTACGCAGGGGCGACACTGAAGCTTTCTTT	CAWSVRRGDTEAFF
-	TRBV6-4	TRBD2	TRBJ2-4	TGTGCCATTGGGGGGACTAGCGGTGAGGACATTCAGTACTTC	CAIGGTSGEDIQYF